This TCR beta chain is from a study of T cells in localized non-small cell lung cancer (dated by TCRdb to the early 2020s). Notes on the research overall: The study examined T cell repertoires in a few hundred patients with early-stage NSCLC and compared tumors with uninvolved tumor-adjacent lungs. A mean age of around 66 years was recorded for the NSCLC patients, of whom 129 were male and 90 to 110 were female. All 250 or so NSCLC patients in the cohort were treatment-naive and had localized lung tumors that were resected. Points the paper makes about the study in general: Because of the exploratory design, TCR variables were selected using unadjusted p-values without false-discovery rate correction. The highest T cell clonality was observed in uninvolved tumor-adjacent lung, where clonality exceeded that of tumor, suggesting that antigenic responses were more focused in uninvolved tumor-adjacent lung. Higher T cell density in blood was associated with longer overall survival, whereas higher clonality in adjacent lung was associated with shorter survival. A median of roughly 58 of the top 100 tumor clones were detected in paired uninvolved adjacent lung, and around 30 of these tumor clones were also found among the top 100 clones of the paired uninvolved adjacent lung. Because multi-region tumor sequencing was not done, intratumor heterogeneity could not be ruled out.

V trim: 4 bases; J trim: 3 bases; unmatched bases: 3. The CDR1 and CDR2 encoded by the germline V gene are SGHNT and YENEEA. The CDR3 measures 14 amino acids from cysteine to phenylalanine. The only DNA kept is the CDR3, 42 bases in frame from the first base. At diagnosis, peripheral blood, uninvolved tumor-adjacent lung and tumor were collected and stored as a combination of fresh-frozen and FFPE material. The immunoSEQ Assay was used to sequence TCR beta CDR3 regions from DNA. The source study handled its data this way. T cell density was computed as TCR beta template counts normalized to usable DNA estimated by amplifying housekeeping genes. The preseqR package was used to estimate richness by extrapolating to 400,000 templates for PBMC samples and to 120,000 templates for tissue samples. Clonality was calculated as one minus Pielou's evenness. Differential abundance testing on productive amino-acid clonotypes, with a minimum total count of 5 and an alpha of 0.1, was used to identify tissue-enriched TCRs. Repertoire overlap between compartments was quantified with the Jaccard Index and Morisita Overlap Index. TCR beta CDR3s were clustered by GLIPH together with public tetramer-defined viral CDR3s, and at least three viral sequences plus V-gene enrichment were required for viral motifs. The table comes from immuneACCESS by way of TCRdb, which keeps in-frame sequences with V and J called. Part of the clones is missing from these tables; in studies checked, under half for an unresolved V gene and the rest for unknown reasons. The DNA gave D and trimming, while V, J and clone size come from that table. For this sample the table gives over 900 clones, of which approximately 20% were detected only once. The biggest ten clones account for 14% of the sample.

By share, this clone ranks as large (0.1 to 1%). Which antigen it targets is not known. No quality values exist for individual bases; no much larger clone is one base distant. Recombination linked TRBV11-3 to TRBJ2-5; the junction holds 9 bases that match TRBD2. The clonotype was recovered from a male donor at least 60 years old with stage I lung adenocarcinoma. The material sequenced was lung tumor tissue, taken before any cancer treatment. The CDR3: CASSSPSGKETQYF. The sequenced DNA: TGTGCCAGCAGCTCTCCTAGCGGGAAAGAGACCCAGTACTTC.